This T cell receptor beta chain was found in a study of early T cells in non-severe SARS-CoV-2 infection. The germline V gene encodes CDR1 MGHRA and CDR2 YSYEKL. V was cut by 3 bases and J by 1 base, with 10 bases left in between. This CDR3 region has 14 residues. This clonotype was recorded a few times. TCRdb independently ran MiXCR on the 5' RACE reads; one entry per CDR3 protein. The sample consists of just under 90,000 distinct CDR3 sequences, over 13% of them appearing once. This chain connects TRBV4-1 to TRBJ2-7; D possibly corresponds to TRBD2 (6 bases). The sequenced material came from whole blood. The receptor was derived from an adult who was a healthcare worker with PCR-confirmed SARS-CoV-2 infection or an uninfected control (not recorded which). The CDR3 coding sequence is TGCGCCAGCAGCCAGCCGGGGACTTCCTACGAGCAGTACTTC. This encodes CASSQPGTSYEQYF.